The clone carrying this T cell receptor (beta chain) has at least ten counts. This entry is derived from a study of early T cells in non-severe SARS-CoV-2 infection. Each CDR3 protein is one row after TCRdb ran MiXCR on the 5' RACE reads. The sample contains some 87,000 distinct CDR3 sequences, roughly 13% of which appear only once. The CDR3 runs to 15 residues. CDR1 is SGHNT and CDR2 is YENEEA in the germline V gene. V was trimmed by 0 bases and J by 9 bases, leaving 15 bases between them. The chain joins TRBV11-3 to TRBJ2-1, with D perhaps matching TRBD2 (6 bases). The sequence derives from an adult who was a healthcare worker with PCR-confirmed SARS-CoV-2 infection or an uninfected control (not recorded which). Sequencing was done on a sample of whole blood. CDR3 DNA sequence: TGTGCCAGCAGCTTAGATCAGGGCCGGAGGGGTGAGCAGTTCTTC. Encoded protein: CASSLDQGRRGEQFF.